This record looks at one TCR beta chain sequence and its context. Its target is not known. The CDR3 consists of 15 residues. Looked up from germline, CDR1 is SGHVS and CDR2 is FQNEAQ. V was pared by 4 bases and J by 7 bases, with 11 bases of the junction left unmatched. The data were taken from a study of cytomegalovirus exposure and HLA in healthy donors. Study-wide points: Equally common other TCR beta chains were less clonally expanded than HLA-associated ones, a later analysis found. Based on reports, TCR beta sequences accurately predicted HLA-A and HLA-B alleles for most subjects. Later analysis associated a missense DCLRE1C variant with TCR beta V- and J-gene trimming. A later analysis reportedly identified an Asian-associated ancestry cluster as carrying fewer N-insertions than the approximately 670-donor mean.

This PCR relied on a set of 60 Vbeta primers and 13 Jbeta primers. TCRdb's copy holds only in-frame clones and misses some; the assay was immunoSEQ multiplex PCR. This table holds tens of thousands of clones. The sequence derives from a man aged 40-49 years in good health and CMV-seropositive. The rearrangement joins TRBV7-8 to TRBJ2-7; TRBD1 aligns across 9 bases. The sequenced sample was PBMCs. The CDR3: CASSSGGQGVGEQYF. CDR3 in DNA: TGTGCCAGCAGCTCGGGGGGACAGGGAGTGGGGGAGCAGTACTTC. Variable domain in full (rest from reference TRBV7-8 and TRBJ2-7): GAGVSQSPRYKVAKRGQDVALRCDPISGHVSLFWYQQALGQGPEFLTYFQNEAQLDKSGLPSDRFFAERPEGSVSTLKIQRTQQEDSAVYLCASSSGGQGVGEQYFGPGTRLTVT.